This T cell receptor (beta chain) was identified in a study of molecular identifiers for immune sequencing clone quantification (dated by TCRdb to the late 2010s). Regarding the study in general: For a replicate experiment, the RNA from either 20,000 or 100,000 naive CD8 T cells was divided into five aliquots, and four of those aliquots went on to sequencing. This methods study used CD8 T cells to benchmark TCR RNA copy counting and molecular-identifier clustering-based TCR repertoire sequencing (MIDCIRS). What the authors observed across the whole study: Without barcode sub-clustering, chimeric consensus sequences inflated TCR diversity; chimeras reached as high as 47%. Modeling indicated roughly 3.2 TCR RNA copies recovered per cell, compared with roughly 9.7 by digital PCR, which implies a capture efficiency of about 27%. Naive libraries contained spiked-in Jurkat TCR RNA (approximately nine copies' worth), which is not part of the donor repertoire. Highly expanded clone sizes could be underestimated because identical TCR molecules may share a barcode. Clones above 20 RNA copies held over 97% of molecules in CMV-specific effector cells but under 1% in naive cells. A single cell's worth of spiked-in Jurkat TCR RNA was reported detectable even among around 1 million naive CD8 T cells.

This clonotype showed up many times. Its antigen is not yet known. No per-base quality is available; no much larger clone lies one base away. Naive CD8 T cell libraries were made from about 20,000 to 1,000,000 sorted cells using 10%, 30% or 50% of purified RNA. Naive CD8 T cells were FACS-sorted as CD8+CD4-CCR7+CD45RA+ on a BD FACSAria II into RLT Plus buffer. Roughly 10 TCR copies' worth of Jurkat RNA were spiked into roughly 17,000-1,100,000 naive CD8 T cell samples to test detection sensitivity. CD8 T cells were enriched with RosetteSep CD8+ T Cell Enrichment Cocktail and Ficoll-Paque, followed by ACK red cell lysis. Looking up the germline V gene yields CDR1 SGHRS and CDR2 YFSETQ. V is cut back by 7 bases and J by 10 bases, with 23 bases in the junction unmatched. Its CDR3 holds 17 amino acids, cysteine through phenylalanine. Only the CDR3 portion is preserved as DNA: 51 bases, with reading frame beginning at the first base.

The library was generated by PCR. The data were produced on an Illumina HiSeq 4000. Bulk TCR libraries were generated as previously described, with the TCR primers listed in Table S5 used. Total RNA was purified with the Qiagen AllPrep DNA/RNA kit. Reads from multiple sequencing runs of the same library were pooled before analysis. Per the authors' processing: Only reads with exact TCR constant sequence were kept, trimmed to 150 nt, and grouped by their 12-nt molecular barcodes. Reads within each barcode group were sub-clustered using a 15% Levenshtein threshold, and quality-weighted consensus sequences were constructed for each RNA molecule. Non-functional sequences were discarded, and so were lower-count sequences lying one edit away from another sequence. On the basis of fitting two negative binomial distributions, barcode sub-clusters with fewer than 20% of the maximum read count were discarded. TCRdb's own reprocessing of the public reads used fastp at Q25 and MiXCR and kept productive beta chains. Rows with a matching CDR3 protein are joined into one entry that keeps the most common DNA and genes. The V and J calls and clone size come from TCRdb's table, not from the authors' own analysis. The table for this sample lists approximately 54,000 distinct CDR3 sequences; 20% to 25% of them were counted only once. The ten largest clones capture 1.9% of the sample.

Sequences were obtained from naive CD8+ T cells from blood, with Jurkat cell RNA spiked in. The cell subset or site tag for this specimen amounts to: FACS-sorted CD8+CD4-CCR7+CD45RA+ naive T cells. The sequence came from a human donor in good health. Some libraries in this study had Jurkat cell RNA spiked in. Recombination linked TRBV5-1 to TRBJ1-2; 9 middle bases align to TRBD1. The DNA sequence follows: TGCGCCAGCGCCAGCCCCCTGGGACAGGGCCTCGCCGATAACTACACCTTC. The resulting protein is CASASPLGQGLADNYTF.